This T cell receptor (beta chain) was recovered during a study of cytomegalovirus exposure and HLA in healthy donors. The overall study: Unique TCRs numbering around 80 million, obtained from HLA-typed donors, made up an early data release. Findings of the study overall: Researchers reported in a later analysis that common viral pathogens appeared linked to several top clusters.

The PCR employed 60 Vbeta primers together with 13 Jbeta primers. Method: immunoSEQ multiplex PCR; TCRdb's copy keeps in-frame clones and lacks some. The sample includes around 97,000 clones, around a tenth of them seen just once. V dropped 5 bases and J dropped 2; count of bases not matched to a gene: 7. The germline V gene encodes CDR1 SEHNR and CDR2 FQNEAQ (reference sequence). CDR3 length equals 16 residues. This clone turned up a few times. Its target is not known. Material: PBMCs. This sequence originates from a middle-aged man in good health and CMV-seropositive. The gene calls are TRBV7-9 and TRBJ2-3; 10 nucleotides match TRBD2. CDR3 amino acids: CASSHWTSGFTDTQYF. CDR3 in DNA: TGTGCCAGCAGCCACTGGACTAGCGGCTTCACAGATACGCAGTATTTT.